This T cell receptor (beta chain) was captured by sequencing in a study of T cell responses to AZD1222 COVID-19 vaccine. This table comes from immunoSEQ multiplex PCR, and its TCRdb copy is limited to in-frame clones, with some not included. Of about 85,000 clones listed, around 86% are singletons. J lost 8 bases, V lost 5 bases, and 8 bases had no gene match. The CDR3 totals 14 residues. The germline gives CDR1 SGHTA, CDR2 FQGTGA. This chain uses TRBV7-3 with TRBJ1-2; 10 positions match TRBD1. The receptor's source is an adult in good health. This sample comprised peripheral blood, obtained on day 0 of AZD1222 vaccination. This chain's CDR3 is CASSPSTGGYGYTF. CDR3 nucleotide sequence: TGTGCCAGCAGCCCGTCGACAGGGGGCTACGGCTACACCTTC.